What follows describes a single T cell receptor (beta chain). V shed 6 bases, J shed 0 bases, and the junction held 9 bases outside the gene matches. CDR1 is SEHNR, CDR2 FQNEAQ, per germline (reference sequence). The CDR3 totals 16 residues. Original processing notes: By means of reference gene primer amplification, nucleated cell counts were estimated. Sequenced by immunoSEQ multiplex PCR; TCRdb stores in-frame clones only, minus some. From that table come the V and J calls and clone size; the DNA was used to work out D and trimming. Of more than 15,000 clones in the sample, about 88% were seen once. These data originate in a study of blood T cell repertoires in COVID-19. Study background: In each case, the material was cDNA or gDNA derived from T cells, B-cell-depleted T cells, or PBMCs.

The V gene is TRBV7-9, the J gene TRBJ2-3; the match to TRBD1 covers 7 bases. The receptor was isolated from a man between 40 and 49 years old with active COVID-19. The specimen sequenced was peripheral blood. The CDR3 loop reads CASRINDRASTDTQYF. CDR3 coding DNA: TGTGCCAGCAGGATAAACGACAGGGCTAGCACAGATACGCAGTATTTT.